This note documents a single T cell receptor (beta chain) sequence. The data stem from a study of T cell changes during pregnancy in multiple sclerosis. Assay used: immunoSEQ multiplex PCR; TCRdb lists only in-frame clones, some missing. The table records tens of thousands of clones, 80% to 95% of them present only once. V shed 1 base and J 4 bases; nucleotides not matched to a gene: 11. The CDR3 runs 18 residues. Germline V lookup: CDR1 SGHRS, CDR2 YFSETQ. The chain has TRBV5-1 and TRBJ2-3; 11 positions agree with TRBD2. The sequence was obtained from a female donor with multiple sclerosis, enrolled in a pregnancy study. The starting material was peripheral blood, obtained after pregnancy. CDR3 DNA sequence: TGCGCCAGCAGCTTGTGGGGTAGCGGGGGGGCCGGCGCAGATACGCAGTATTTT. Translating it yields CASSLWGSGGAGADTQYF.